These 10 T cell receptor beta chains were all obtained from the same sample, sequenced in a study of PD-1 blockade in classical Hodgkin lymphoma. Every patient had relapsed following autologous stem cell transplantation, and cohorts differed in brentuximab vedotin exposure. Sequencing used immunoSEQ multiplex PCR; TCRdb keeps in-frame clones, though not all of them. The sample holds fewer than 90,000 clones, around nine tenths seen once. Sequencing was performed on peripheral blood mononuclear cells (PBMCs), taken at baseline. These receptors were collected from a human donor with classical Hodgkin lymphoma.

The rearrangement joins TRBV19 to TRBJ2-3; D is possibly TRBD1 (5 bases). The germline V and J ends were trimmed by 1 base and 0 bases, with 11 bases remaining between them. CDR1 is LNHDA, CDR2 SQIVND, per germline (reference sequence). CDR3 length equals 16 residues. The CDR3 bases are TGTGCCAGTAGTATAGGAACAGGTCTAAGCACAGATACGCAGTATTTT. Translating gives CASSIGTGLSTDTQYF. The full variable domain, rest sourced from reference TRBV19 and TRBJ2-3, is DGGITQSPKYLFRKEGQNVTLSCEQNLNHDAMYWYRQDPGQGLRLIYYSQIVNDFQKGDIAEGYSVSREKKESFPLTVTSAQKNPTAFYLCASSIGTGLSTDTQYFGPGTRLTVL.

This clone was seen only once. The rearrangement joins TRBV6-5 to TRBJ2-5; perhaps D is TRBD1 or TRBD2 (6 bases each). This CDR3 is built from 14 residues. V was shortened by 4 bases and J by 5 bases, with 14 bases between the two germline ends. Germline values: CDR1 MNHEY, CDR2 SVGAGI. The CDR3 sequence: CASSFVGGRETQYF. The CDR3 coding sequence is TGTGCCAGCAGTTTTGTGGGGGGCCGGGAGACCCAGTACTTC.

The V and J genes are TRBV4-1 and TRBJ2-3; the D gene is possibly TRBD2 (6 bases). The germline V gene encodes CDR1 MGHRA and CDR2 YSYEKL. The V and J ends lost 0 bases and 2 bases respectively, with 15 bases between them. This CDR3 has 17 residues. CDR3 in DNA: TGCGCCAGCAGCCAAGATGAGTTGGGACTTGTCACAGATACGCAGTATTTT. Its translation is CASSQDELGLVTDTQYF.

The chain recombines TRBV4-3 with TRBJ2-5; no clear D. The CDR3 consists of 15 residues. V lost 0 bases to trimming and J lost 3 bases, with 11 bases between them. The germline V gene encodes CDR1 LGHNA and CDR2 YSLEER. CDR3: CASSQEAGSEETQYF. CDR3 in DNA: TGCGCCAGCAGCCAAGAGGCCGGATCCGAAGAGACCCAGTACTTC.

This chain joins TRBV4-1 and TRBJ2-3; TRBD2 is a possible D gene (5 bases). The CDR3 consists of 15 residues. Trimming took 2 bases from V and 9 from J, leaving 18 bases between them. Germline CDR1 and CDR2: MGHRA and YSYEKL. The CDR3 DNA reads as TGCGCCAGCAGCCAACAACGGGGATATCCATGGACGCAGTATTTT. It specifies CASSQQRGYPWTQYF.

The V and J genes are TRBV27 and TRBJ1-1; the D gene is possibly TRBD1 (5 bases). V shed 3 bases and J shed 3 bases, with 14 bases lying between them. CDR1 MNHEY and CDR2 SMNVEV come from the germline V gene (reference sequence). This CDR3 contains 15 residues. The CDR3 coding sequence is TGTGCCAGCAGTTTGGGACCTATGGTGCACACTGAAGCTTTCTTT. Protein: CASSLGPMVHTEAFF.

The gene calls are TRBV9 and TRBJ1-4; no firm D call. The CDR3 runs 13 residues. CDR1 is SGDLS, CDR2 YYNGEE, per germline. V was cut by 5 bases and J by 8 bases, with 13 bases left in between. The CDR3 region is CASSRGVGEKLFF. The CDR3 DNA is TGTGCCAGCAGTCGGGGAGTGGGCGAAAAACTGTTTTTT.

The chain couples TRBV30 to TRBJ1-5; 7 nucleotides align to TRBD1. This CDR3 contains 14 residues. CDR1 is GTSNPN, CDR2 SVGIG, per germline (reference sequence). Losses at the gene ends were 2 bases for V and 3 bases for J; bases not matched to a gene: 4. CDR3 residues: CAWSKRGHNQPQHF. CDR3 coding DNA: TGTGCCTGGAGTAAAAGGGGGCACAATCAGCCCCAGCATTTT. Filled out from reference TRBV30 and TRBJ1-5, the complete variable domain reads SQTIHQWPATLVQPVGSPLSLECTVEGTSNPNLYWYRQAAGRGLQLLFYSVGIGQISSEVPQNLSASRPQDRQFILSSKKLLLSDSGFYLCAWSKRGHNQPQHFGDGTRLSIL.

This chain connects TRBV5-1 to TRBJ2-6; D is perhaps TRBD1 (5 bases). Trimming removed 4 bases from V and 1 base from J, with 18 bases in between. CDR3 length: 18 residues. Germline assignment: CDR1 SGHRS and CDR2 YFSETQ. The CDR3 DNA reads TGCGCCAGCAGCCTCGGGCCCCAGGGCGTTTCTGGGGCCAACGTCCTGACTTTC. Its translation: CASSLGPQGVSGANVLTF.

The V call is TRBV28, the J call TRBJ2-1; D not certain. V was pared by 3 bases and J by 7 bases, with 19 bases between. The CDR3 spans 16 residues. CDR1 is MDHEN, CDR2 SYDVKM, per germline. CDR3 nucleotides: TGTGCCAGCAGTTTGTTCAAGGTGACCGTTAGGAATGAGCAGTTCTTC. Its translation: CASSLFKVTVRNEQFF.